Listed below are T cell receptor beta chains from one sample, sequenced in a study of early T cells in non-severe SARS-CoV-2 infection. One entry per CDR3 protein results from TCRdb running MiXCR on the 5' RACE reads. The sample lists 80,000 to 95,000 distinct CDR3 sequences, approximately 15% seen once, with 4.5% to 6.5% in the top ten. The source material was whole blood, sampled at baseline. The source of these receptors is an adult who was a healthcare worker with PCR-confirmed SARS-CoV-2 infection or an uninfected control (not recorded which). Each CDR3 is given with its conserved first and last residue. Each record gives: clone size, J gene, CDR3 length, V gene, D gene, CDR3 protein, CDR3 DNA. D genes are given only for firm matches. Rows may omit the clone size; those that give it use once, few, many or a size class.

many TRBJ2-1 16 TRBV5-1 TRBD2 CASSLPGLAGGAEQFF TGCGCCAGCAGCCTACCCGGGCTAGCGGGAGGGGCTGAGCAGTTCTTC
many TRBJ1-5 13 TRBV28 . CASEEGIGQPQHF TGTGCCAGCGAAGAGGGGATTGGTCAGCCCCAGCATTTT
. TRBJ2-5 14 TRBV12-3/TRBV12-4 . CASSLALGRETQYF TGTGCCAGCAGTTTAGCGCTTGGCAGGGAGACCCAGTACTTC
. TRBJ2-5 13 TRBV29-1 . CSVVVQTQETQYF TGCAGCGTTGTTGTACAGACTCAAGAGACCCAGTACTTC
. TRBJ2-1 13 TRBV20-1 TRBD1 CSARSAAAGTDFF TGCAGTGCTAGATCCGCGGCCGCAGGGACAGATTTCTTC
few TRBJ2-3 13 TRBV20-1 TRBD2 CSVGLAGVYKQYF TGCAGTGTAGGACTAGCGGGAGTGTACAAACAGTATTTT
few TRBJ1-6 14 TRBV20-1 . CSAQPGTENSPLHF TGCAGTGCTCAGCCCGGGACGGAAAATTCACCCCTCCACTTT
many TRBJ1-2 14 TRBV10-1 . CASSEGLREWGYTF TGCGCCAGCAGTGAAGGCTTGAGGGAATGGGGCTACACCTTC
. TRBJ2-1 14 TRBV28 TRBD2 CASIPHSGNNEQFF TGTGCCAGCATTCCCCATAGCGGGAACAATGAGCAGTTCTTC
many TRBJ2-4 15 TRBV29-1 TRBD1 CSVGQAQGAGNIQYF TGCAGCGTTGGCCAGGCACAGGGGGCTGGAAACATTCAGTACTTC
few TRBJ2-5 16 TRBV7-9 TRBD2 CASSPGLAGVSETQYF TGTGCCAGCAGCCCCGGACTAGCGGGAGTATCAGAGACCCAGTACTTC
few TRBJ2-7 15 TRBV7-6 TRBD2 CASSPALAGTSEQYF TGTGCCAGCAGCCCGGCCCTAGCGGGAACCTCCGAGCAGTACTTC
few TRBJ2-5 17 TRBV5-5 . CASSSGELEKWQETQYF TGTGCCAGCAGCTCAGGGGAGTTAGAGAAGTGGCAAGAGACCCAGTACTTC
. TRBJ2-1 18 TRBV10-3 TRBD2 CAISELSEGASGRGEQFF TGTGCCATCAGTGAGCTTTCGGAAGGCGCTAGCGGGAGAGGTGAGCAGTTCTTC
once TRBJ1-1 15 TRBV11-2 TRBD1 CASSGLTDRAIEAFF TGTGCCAGCAGCGGGCTTACGGACAGGGCTATTGAAGCTTTCTTT
many TRBJ2-1 13 TRBV7-3 . CASSLRPSNEQFF TGTGCCAGCAGCTTAAGGCCTTCTAATGAGCAGTTCTTC
many TRBJ1-5 13 TRBV20-1 . CSATATSNQPQHF TGCAGTGCTACGGCTACGAGCAATCAGCCCCAGCATTTT
few TRBJ2-7 14 TRBV28 TRBD2 CASSLLAGGREQYF TGTGCCAGCAGTTTACTAGCGGGAGGCCGCGAGCAGTACTTC
few TRBJ1-5 14 TRBV18 TRBD1 CASSQGARNQPQHF TGTGCCAGCTCACAGGGGGCGCGGAATCAGCCCCAGCATTTT
. TRBJ1-5 12 TRBV29-1 . CSVELGGGPQHF TGCAGCGTTGAATTGGGGGGCGGGCCCCAGCATTTT
few TRBJ2-1 14 TRBV12-3/TRBV12-4 TRBD2 CASLQREAGNEQFF TGTGCCAGCTTGCAGCGGGAGGCGGGGAATGAGCAGTTCTTC
few TRBJ1-1 11 TRBV12-3/TRBV12-4 . CASSFEAEAFF TGTGCCAGCAGTTTTGAGGCTGAAGCTTTCTTT
few TRBJ2-7 13 TRBV7-9 . CASSLPAWDEQYF TGTGCCAGCAGCTTACCCGCTTGGGACGAGCAGTACTTC
few TRBJ2-5 15 TRBV4-1 TRBD2 CASSLRTSGRETQYF TGCGCCAGCAGCCTACGGACTAGCGGGAGGGAGACCCAGTACTTC
few TRBJ2-1 16 TRBV28 TRBD2 CASSLYGTSNHNEQFF TGTGCCAGCAGTTTATACGGGACTAGCAATCACAATGAGCAGTTCTTC
. TRBJ1-3 16 TRBV18 TRBD1 CASSHGQAASGNTIYF TGTGCCAGCTCACATGGACAGGCGGCCTCTGGAAACACCATATATTTT
many TRBJ2-1 13 TRBV3-1 TRBD2 CASSLLAGNEQFF TGTGCCAGCAGCCTTCTAGCGGGTAATGAGCAGTTCTTC
few TRBJ1-3 12 TRBV20-1 . CSARAGIDTIYF TGCAGTGCTAGAGCCGGGATAGACACCATATATTTT
many TRBJ2-5 14 TRBV7-9 TRBD2 CASSPGGGQETQYF TGTGCCAGCAGCCCGGGCGGGGGCCAAGAGACCCAGTACTTC
few TRBJ2-3 12 TRBV5-4 . CASSPKEDTQYF TGTGCCAGCAGCCCCAAGGAAGATACGCAGTATTTT
few TRBJ2-7 13 TRBV7-2 . CASSLDPDYEQYF TGTGCCAGCAGCTTAGACCCGGATTACGAGCAGTACTTC
. TRBJ1-6 14 TRBV9 . CASSGATYNSPLHF TGTGCCAGCAGCGGAGCCACCTATAATTCACCCCTCCACTTT
few TRBJ2-3 11 TRBV29-1 . CSVDGVDTQYF TGCAGCGTTGATGGCGTGGATACGCAGTATTTT
. TRBJ1-2 15 TRBV18 TRBD1 CASSPAGTGHYGYTF TGTGCCAGCTCACCCGCCGGGACAGGGCACTATGGCTACACCTTC
many TRBJ2-5 13 TRBV27 . CASRPLGQETQYF TGTGCCAGCAGACCACTTGGACAAGAGACCCAGTACTTC
. TRBJ2-5 16 TRBV27 TRBD2 CASSRTQLAGSETQYF TGTGCCAGCAGTAGGACTCAACTAGCGGGAAGTGAGACCCAGTACTTC
. TRBJ1-2 14 TRBV28 . CASSLGQGVYGYTF TGTGCCAGCAGTTTAGGCCAGGGCGTCTATGGCTACACCTTC
few TRBJ2-2 13 TRBV6-6 . CASSYGDTGELFF TGTGCCAGCAGTTACGGGGACACCGGGGAGCTGTTTTTT
many TRBJ1-2 10 TRBV12-3/TRBV12-4 . CASTALGYTF TGTGCCAGCACCGCGCTTGGCTACACCTTC
few TRBJ2-6 16 TRBV5-1 . CASSLQPFSGANVLTF TGCGCCAGCAGCTTGCAACCTTTCTCTGGGGCCAACGTCCTGACTTTC
few TRBJ2-2 15 TRBV28 TRBD2 CASSLNNGRSGELFF TGTGCCAGCAGTTTAAATAACGGGAGGTCTGGGGAGCTGTTTTTT
. TRBJ2-2 15 TRBV18 . CASSPRTNRDGELFF TGTGCCAGCTCACCACGGACTAATAGGGACGGGGAGCTGTTTTTT
. TRBJ1-1 13 TRBV9 . CASSDRPNTEAFF TGTGCCAGCAGTGACAGACCAAACACTGAAGCTTTCTTT
. TRBJ1-5 14 TRBV9 . CASSSTYSNQPQHF TGTGCCAGCAGCTCCACTTATAGCAATCAGCCCCAGCATTTT
few TRBJ2-5 16 TRBV15 TRBD1 CATSRGGTGNQETQYF TGTGCCACCAGCAGAGGGGGGACAGGGAACCAAGAGACCCAGTACTTC
many TRBJ2-5 13 TRBV3-1 . CASSQETAETQYF TGTGCCAGCAGCCAAGAAACAGCAGAGACCCAGTACTTC
. TRBJ2-6 16 TRBV28 . CASSLFSGTGANVLTF TGTGCCAGCAGTTTATTCTCGGGGACTGGGGCCAACGTCCTGACTTTC
few TRBJ2-1 13 TRBV12-3/TRBV12-4 TRBD2 CASSFGGSYEQFF TGTGCCAGCAGTTTTGGCGGGAGTTACGAGCAGTTCTTC
few TRBJ1-3 15 TRBV4-1 TRBD1 CASSQADREGNTIYF TGCGCCAGCAGCCAGGCTGACAGGGAAGGAAACACCATATATTTT
. TRBJ1-3 13 TRBV12-3/TRBV12-4 . CASSMTGGNTIYF TGTGCCAGCAGTATGACAGGTGGAAACACCATATATTTT
few TRBJ2-4 13 TRBV28 . CASSWDPKNIQYF TGTGCCAGCAGTTGGGACCCCAAAAACATTCAGTACTTC
. TRBJ1-3 12 TRBV6-6 . CAATRLGNTIYF TGTGCCGCCACGAGGCTCGGAAACACCATATATTTT
. TRBJ2-5 16 TRBV9 TRBD2 CASSPIYPGGEETQYF TGTGCCAGCAGCCCCATCTATCCGGGAGGGGAGGAGACCCAGTACTTC
many TRBJ2-2 15 TRBV3-1 . CASSQILVNTGELFF TGTGCCAGCAGCCAGATCCTTGTGAACACCGGGGAGCTGTTTTTT
. TRBJ2-3 12 TRBV5-1 . CASSGRADTQYF TGCGCCAGCAGCGGCAGGGCCGATACGCAGTATTTT
many TRBJ2-1 13 TRBV24-1 . CATSDSGGNEQFF TGTGCCACCAGTGACTCAGGTGGCAATGAGCAGTTCTTC
. TRBJ2-7 15 TRBV30 . CAWSSGLKTWDEQYF TGTGCCTGGAGTTCAGGACTCAAGACCTGGGACGAGCAGTACTTC
few TRBJ2-3 12 TRBV20-1 . CSASGTTDTQYF TGCAGTGCTAGCGGGACCACAGATACGCAGTATTTT
. TRBJ1-1 14 TRBV28 . CASSSRGLNTEAFF TGTGCCAGCAGTTCCCGGGGGCTTAACACTGAAGCTTTCTTT
. TRBJ1-2 16 TRBV5-8 TRBD1 CASTIQQGFGSDGYTF TGTGCCAGCACGATTCAACAGGGGTTCGGGTCGGATGGCTACACCTTC